The 17 T cell receptor beta chains below come from one sample, sequenced in a study of shared clonotypes between healthy human individuals. Produced via immunoSEQ multiplex PCR; TCRdb's table is partial and in-frame only. The data hold 560,000 or so clones, with roughly 96% observed a single time. Naive CD8 cells, CD45RO-negative and positively selected for CCR7, excluded terminally differentiated effector memory CD45RA+ cells. Sequences were obtained from naive CD8+ T cells sorted from blood. The receptor source for this set is a woman younger than 45 in good health.

The V call is TRBV13, the J call TRBJ2-7; D gene uncertain. The CDR3 has 16 amino acids. The germline V gene has CDR1 PRHDT and CDR2 FYEKMQ (reference sequence). Deletions cut 5 bases from V and 0 bases from J, with 17 bases between. CDR3 nucleotides: TGTGCCAGCAGCCCGATACAACGGAAAAGCTCCTACGAGCAGTACTTC. This translates into CASSPIQRKSSYEQYF. The variable domain in full, with the rest retrieved from reference TRBV13 and TRBJ2-7, is AAGVIQSPRHLIKEKRETATLKCYPIPRHDTVYWYQQGPGQDPQFLISFYEKMQSDKGSIPDRFSAQQFSDYHSELNMSSLELGDSALYFCASSPIQRKSSYEQYFGPGTRLTVT.

This rearrangement joins TRBV9 to TRBJ2-7; 7 bases line up with TRBD2. In germline, CDR1 is SGDLS, CDR2 YYNGEE. Trimming cost V 7 bases and J 5 bases; bases outside gene matches: 6. The CDR3 loop spans 12 amino acids. The CDR3 loop is CASGRAPHEQYF. The CDR3 DNA reads as TGTGCCAGCGGGAGGGCCCCCCACGAGCAGTACTTC.

The V call is TRBV13, the J call TRBJ2-7; 7 positions match TRBD2. Germline V gene lookup returns CDR1 PRHDT and CDR2 FYEKMQ (reference sequence). This CDR3 is built from 15 residues. The junction had 10 bases not matched to a gene; V was cut back by 6 bases and J by 2 bases. Written as DNA, the CDR3 is TGTGCCAGCAGTCCCTTTCCGGGGGGAGCCTACGAGCAGTACTTC. The encoded protein is CASSPFPGGAYEQYF.

The gene calls are TRBV7-9 and TRBJ2-2; 9 nucleotides match TRBD1. CDR1 and CDR2 from the germline V gene are SEHNR and FQNEAQ (reference sequence). V lost 6 bases to trimming and J lost 0 bases; unmatched junction nucleotides: 5. The CDR3 spans 16 residues. The CDR3 here is CASRHTGGPNTGELFF. In DNA form, the CDR3 reads TGTGCCAGCAGGCATACAGGGGGCCCGAACACCGGGGAGCTGTTTTTT.

In this sample, this clone turned up many times. This CDR3 is also generated by other DNA sequences in the sample. This sequence joins TRBV19 and TRBJ1-1, with D possibly being TRBD1 (6 bases). Germline V gene lookup returns CDR1 LNHDA and CDR2 SQIVND (reference sequence). CDR3 length: 13 amino acids. Between the trimmed V and J ends, which lost 7 bases and 3 bases, there was a span of 12 bases. CDR3 bases: TGTGCCAGTAAGGGGGACATGGACACTGAAGCTTTCTTT. Protein: CASKGDMDTEAFF.

J is TRBJ2-1 and V is TRBV7-9, with 9 bases fitting TRBD2. CDR1 and CDR2 from the germline V gene are SEHNR and FQNEAQ (reference sequence). Germline trimming cut 4 bases from V and 5 bases from J; bases unmatched to any gene: 9. The CDR3 contains 16 residues. CDR3 loop: CASSSLQREVDNEQFF. The CDR3 nucleotides are TGTGCCAGCAGCTCACTCCAGCGGGAGGTCGACAATGAGCAGTTCTTC.

The J gene is TRBJ1-5, the V gene TRBV2; tentative D call: TRBD1 (6 bases). This CDR3 comprises 13 residues. Trimming took off 7 bases at V and 4 bases at J, with 11 bases between the two ends. Per germline, CDR1 SNHLY and CDR2 FYNNEI. CDR3: CASNPRGNQPQHF. Here the CDR3 DNA reads TGTGCCAGCAACCCAAGGGGGAATCAGCCCCAGCATTTT.

The genes are TRBV27 and TRBJ2-5, with D perhaps TRBD2 (7 bases). This CDR3 is 14 amino acids long. V lost 5 bases and J 14 bases, leaving 24 bases between the germline ends. CDR1 is MNHEY, CDR2 SMNVEV, per germline (reference sequence). As DNA, the CDR3 is TGTGCCAGCAGTCTTACCCACAGGGTACTAGCGCCCTACTTC. Its translation: CASSLTHRVLAPYF.

The genes are TRBV28 and TRBJ2-3, with 9 nucleotides matching TRBD1. CDR3 length equals 19 residues. J gave up 2 bases and V 1 base, and 13 bases lay outside the gene matches. Per germline, CDR1 MDHEN and CDR2 SYDVKM. CDR3 bases: TGTGCCAGCAGTTTATTTATCGACAGGGGGGTACGGAACACAGATACGCAGTATTTT. Its protein is CASSLFIDRGVRNTDTQYF.

This sequence joins TRBV5-1 and TRBJ2-1, with 12 bases that match TRBD2. CDR3 length equals 16 residues. The ends lost 3 bases at V and 3 bases at J; junction bases unmatched: 4. CDR1 is SGHRS and CDR2 is YFSETQ in the germline V gene. This CDR3 is CASSWTSGARYNEQFF. In DNA, the CDR3 is TGCGCCAGCAGCTGGACTAGCGGGGCGCGCTACAATGAGCAGTTCTTC.

This clone is a singleton in its sample. In DNA form, the CDR3 reads TGCGCCAGCGCTCCGGGACTAGCGCCTATCTACGAGCAGTACTTC. It codes for CASAPGLAPIYEQYF. J is TRBJ2-7 and V is TRBV23-1, with 10 positions matching TRBD2. TRBV23-1 is given ORF status, its function remaining uncertain. V lost 8 bases and J lost 3; bases outside the gene matches: 10. The CDR3 has 15 residues.

The rearrangement joins TRBV27 to TRBJ2-5; tentative D call: TRBD2 (6 bases). V lost 5 bases and J 11 bases, leaving 15 bases between the germline ends. CDR3 length: 12 amino acids. Germline loops: CDR1 MNHEY, CDR2 SMNVEV (reference sequence). This CDR3 is CASSPGYREQYF. The DNA for the CDR3 is TGTGCCAGCAGTCCGGGGTACCGGGAGCAGTACTTC.

V is TRBV30 and J is TRBJ2-6; D is unresolved. Germline loops: CDR1 GTSNPN, CDR2 SVGIG (reference sequence). This CDR3 has 18 amino acids. Trimming removed 0 bases at V and 0 bases at J, with 15 bases between. CDR3 nucleotide sequence: TGTGCCTGGAGTGTACCGGTCAGGTGGGCCTCTGGGGCCAACGTCCTGACTTTC. It yields the protein CAWSVPVRWASGANVLTF.

The chain links TRBV6-6 to TRBJ2-7; 10 bases are a match to TRBD1. The junction had 5 bases not matched to a gene; V was cut back by 0 bases and J by 3 bases. Germline CDR1 is MNHNY and CDR2 is SVGAGI (reference sequence). The CDR3 runs 16 residues. The CDR3 DNA sequence: TGTGCCAGCAGTTACTCGCAGGGACAGGGGCTCTACGAGCAGTACTTC. Translated: CASSYSQGQGLYEQYF.

The V and J genes are TRBV9 and TRBJ2-1; 7 nucleotides agree with TRBD2. The CDR3 has 15 residues. V lost 0 bases and J lost 3; bases outside the gene matches: 3. Germline V CDR1 and CDR2: SGDLS, YYNGEE. CDR3 nucleotides: TGTGCCAGCAGCGTAGGCGGGAGTCTCTACAATGAGCAGTTCTTC. Amino acid sequence: CASSVGGSLYNEQFF.

The table lists this clone with a few counts. The V and J genes are TRBV7-9 and TRBJ2-5; unclear D gene. The CDR3 loop spans 13 amino acids. V dropped 5 bases and J dropped 4 bases, with 11 bases sitting between them. The germline V gene encodes CDR1 SEHNR and CDR2 FQNEAQ (reference sequence). The CDR3 nucleotides are TGTGCCAGCAGCCCCTCTTTGCTAGAGACCCAGTACTTC. This sequence encodes CASSPSLLETQYF.

This clone was seen a single time. This sequence joins TRBV11-2 and TRBJ2-1; maybe TRBD2 (6 bases). Germline V gene lookup returns CDR1 SGHAT and CDR2 FQNNGV. The CDR3 consists of 15 residues. Between the trimmed V and J ends, which lost 1 base and 3 bases, there was a span of 10 bases. CDR3 in amino acids: CASSLGLGSYNEQFF. Written as DNA, the CDR3 is TGTGCCAGCAGCTTAGGACTAGGGAGCTACAATGAGCAGTTCTTC.